In this sample, the clone carrying this T cell receptor (beta chain) turned up many times. The antigen is undetermined. Each CDR3 protein gets one entry after TCRdb re-called the multiplex PCR reads with MiXCR. Here the sample spans some 250,000 distinct CDR3 sequences, under 40% being singletons. Unmatched junction bases numbered 14, after V lost 1 base and J lost 4 bases. Germline V lookup: CDR1 DFQATT, CDR2 SNEGSKA (reference sequence). The CDR3 is made up of 18 amino acids. The data belong to a study of breast tumors, draining lymph nodes, adjacent tissues. Axillary draining lymph nodes of breast cancer patients supplied the node samples. Whole-study results and caveats: Compared with basal-like, luminal-like tumors shared significantly more repertoire with nontumor tissue. Data only fit, rather than demonstrated, lymph node origin of most tumor T cells. Tumors had less TCR diversity than lymph nodes, more than nontumor tissue.

This chain joins TRBV20-1 and TRBJ2-3, with 10 positions matching TRBD2. Sequenced sample: axillary lymph node tissue. The clonotype comes from a female donor with breast cancer. Some clones in this sample may be carry-over from other donors' samples. The CDR3 is CSARAQRTSGTSSDTQYF. The CDR3 DNA follows: TGCAGTGCTAGAGCCCAAAGGACTAGCGGCACTAGCTCAGATACGCAGTATTTT.